These T cell receptor beta chains were read from a single sample in a study of blood T cell repertoires in COVID-19. The table came from immunoSEQ multiplex PCR; TCRdb's copy has only in-frame clones and leaves some out. The sample contains about 260,000 clones, about nine tenths of which appear only once. The sample comprised peripheral blood. These TCRs come from a man in his fifties or sixties who had recovered from COVID-19. The CDR3 runs from the conserved cysteine through the conserved F or W. D genes are given only for firm matches. Size values are once, few and many counts, or a class for expanded clones, and some rows have none.

j_call	clone_size	d_call	v_call	cdr3_aa	cdr3_nt
TRBJ1-1	.	.	TRBV7-3	CASSLQGTNTEAFF	TGTGCCAGCAGCTTGCAGGGAACGAACACTGAAGCTTTCTTT
TRBJ2-2	.	.	TRBV7-2	CASSLSPNTGELFF	TGTGCCAGCAGCTTAAGCCCGAACACCGGGGAGCTGTTTTTT
TRBJ2-1	.	TRBD1	TRBV14	CASSQIGDRDHNEQFF	TGTGCCAGCAGCCAAATAGGGGACAGGGACCACAATGAGCAGTTCTTC
TRBJ1-1	.	.	TRBV6-1	CASSDLTVNTEAFF	TGTGCCAGCAGTGATTTAACAGTGAACACTGAAGCTTTCTTT
TRBJ1-5	.	TRBD1	TRBV7-6	CASSLEDRERDRNQPQHF	TGTGCCAGCAGCTTAGAGGACAGGGAGAGGGATCGCAATCAGCCCCAGCATTTT
TRBJ2-3	.	TRBD1	TRBV12-5	CASGLDRGTDTQYF	TGTGCTAGTGGTCTGGACAGGGGCACAGATACGCAGTATTTT
TRBJ1-1	.	.	TRBV14	CASSQVRGGTEAFF	TGTGCCAGCAGCCAAGTTAGGGGGGGCACTGAAGCTTTCTTT
TRBJ1-1	.	.	TRBV5-1	CASSLVVATEAFF	TGCGCCAGCAGCTTGGTTGTGGCCACTGAAGCTTTCTTT
TRBJ2-2	.	.	TRBV5-1	CASSLEYSLNTGELFF	TGCGCCAGCAGCTTGGAGTACAGTTTAAACACCGGGGAGCTGTTTTTT
TRBJ2-7	.	.	TRBV20-1	CSARDEREQYF	TGCAGTGCTAGAGATGAGCGCGAGCAGTACTTC
TRBJ2-3	.	TRBD2	TRBV5-1	CASSSFLAGGTDTQYF	TGCGCCAGCAGCTCCTTTCTGGCGGGGGGCACAGATACGCAGTATTTT
TRBJ2-2	.	TRBD2	TRBV7-3	CASSPHPGSGGRGELFF	TGTGCCAGCAGCCCACATCCGGGTAGCGGGGGGAGAGGGGAGCTGTTTTTT
TRBJ2-5	.	.	TRBV9	CASSGPHTGAGRLETQYF	TGTGCCAGCAGCGGACCCCACACGGGTGCGGGACGTTTAGAGACCCAGTACTTC
TRBJ1-4	.	.	TRBV7-2	CASSLAQPGKNEKLFF	TGTGCCAGCAGCTTAGCGCAGCCAGGGAAGAATGAAAAACTGTTTTTT
TRBJ2-2	.	TRBD1	TRBV19	CASTTRGGQGGAGELFF	TGTGCCAGTACCACCCGAGGGGGACAGGGAGGAGCCGGGGAGCTGTTTTTT
TRBJ2-1	.	.	TRBV9	CASSPGSSNEQFF	TGTGCCAGCAGCCCCGGGTCCTCCAATGAGCAGTTCTTC
TRBJ2-1	.	TRBD2	TRBV9	CASSVAFSGGSGNEQFF	TGTGCCAGCAGCGTAGCTTTTTCGGGGGGGAGTGGGAATGAGCAGTTCTTC
TRBJ1-3	.	.	TRBV13	CASSFRSGNTIYF	TGTGCCAGCAGCTTCAGATCTGGAAACACCATATATTTT
TRBJ2-5	.	.	TRBV9	CASSPEFSWTQYF	TGTGCCAGCAGCCCCGAATTTAGCTGGACCCAGTACTTC
TRBJ2-1	.	.	TRBV20-1	CSASPRGYNEQFF	TGCAGTGCTAGTCCCCGGGGGTACAATGAGCAGTTCTTC
TRBJ2-2	.	TRBD2	TRBV7-2	CASSLGPLRGDATGELFF	TGTGCCAGCAGCTTAGGGCCGTTGCGGGGGGATGCCACCGGGGAGCTGTTTTTT
TRBJ1-6	.	.	TRBV9	CASSRDWNSPLHF	TGTGCCAGCAGCCGGGACTGGAATTCACCCCTCCACTTT
TRBJ2-1	.	TRBD2	TRBV19	CASERALAGAVEQFF	TGTGCCAGCGAGCGGGCCCTAGCGGGGGCCGTAGAGCAGTTCTTC
TRBJ1-6	.	.	TRBV6-5	CASRRALRDNSPLHF	TGTGCCAGCAGACGGGCCCTGAGGGATAATTCACCCCTCCACTTT
TRBJ1-4	.	TRBD1	TRBV5-1	CASSFQGANEKLFF	TGCGCCAGCAGTTTCCAGGGGGCTAATGAAAAACTGTTTTTT
TRBJ1-5	.	TRBD1	TRBV4-1	CASSQDSGGGSNQPQHF	TGCGCCAGCAGCCAAGATTCAGGGGGCGGGAGCAATCAGCCCCAGCATTTT
TRBJ1-5	.	TRBD1	TRBV5-6	CASSQGGPGQGSNQPQHF	TGTGCCAGCAGCCAGGGCGGACCGGGACAGGGTAGCAATCAGCCCCAGCATTTT
TRBJ2-3	.	.	TRBV5-6	CASSLEGLTDTQYF	TGTGCCAGCAGCTTGGAGGGACTCACAGATACGCAGTATTTT
TRBJ2-3	once	.	TRBV6-2/TRBV6-3	CASSYPTGFGNTQYF	TGTGCCAGCAGTTACCCCACGGGGTTTGGGAATACGCAGTATTTT
TRBJ2-4	once	TRBD2	TRBV3-1/TRBV3-2	CASSQGLAGGRSNIQYF	TGTGCCAGCAGCCAAGGACTAGCGGGGGGGCGGAGTAACATTCAGTACTTC
TRBJ2-7	.	TRBD1	TRBV24-1	CATSVTGGGEQYF	TGTGCCACCAGTGTTACAGGGGGCGGCGAGCAGTACTTC
TRBJ2-3	few	TRBD2	TRBV7-6	CASSLSGGATDTQYF	TGTGCCAGCAGCCTTAGCGGGGGGGCCACAGATACGCAGTATTTT
TRBJ2-7	.	TRBD1	TRBV6-5	CASSTGALSYEQYF	TGTGCCAGCAGTACAGGGGCATTATCCTACGAGCAGTACTTC
TRBJ1-3	.	.	TRBV9	CASSAPGHELFSGNTIYF	TGTGCCAGCAGCGCACCGGGACACGAGCTTTTCTCTGGAAACACCATATATTTT
TRBJ2-3	.	.	TRBV19	CASSTKPGVTDTQYF	TGTGCCAGTAGTACCAAACCGGGAGTCACAGATACGCAGTATTTT
TRBJ1-2	.	.	TRBV5-1	CASSSPMQGINYGYTF	TGCGCCAGCAGCTCCCCCATGCAGGGAATAAACTATGGCTACACCTTC
TRBJ1-4	.	.	TRBV9	CASSAYGTNEKLFF	TGTGCCAGCAGCGCCTATGGTACTAATGAAAAACTGTTTTTT
TRBJ1-6	.	.	TRBV7-2	CASSLQGNSPLHF	TGTGCCAGCAGCTTACAGGGGAATTCACCCCTCCACTTT